This T cell receptor (beta chain) was recovered during a study of human T cells and chemical hapten exposure. TCRdb re-called the RACE reads through MiXCR, storing one row per CDR3 protein. This table has 95,000 to 100,000 distinct CDR3 sequences, 9.5% to 15% appearing once. CDR1 is SQVTM, CDR2 ANQGSEA, per germline. CDR3 length: 12 amino acids. Documented time point: patch test 1, 2 weeks after DPC sensitization. Treatment defined: therapeutic diphenylcyclopropenone sensitization with weekly scalp DPC. In this sample, this clonotype turned up a few times. One end of the junction fails to match germline, which may point to a read error.

The receptor comes from a woman in her forties with alopecia areata. Some clones in this sample may be carry-over from other donors' samples. The sequences come from whole blood, collected in connection with sensitization to the hapten diphenylcyclopropenone (DPC). The V and J genes are TRBV29-1 and TRBJ2-5; TRBD1 matches at 9 bases. This chain's CDR3 is CSVTGGQGTQYF. Here the CDR3 DNA reads TGCAGTGTTACAGGGGGCCAAGGGACCCAGTACTTC.